The 8 T cell receptor beta chains below all came from one sample that was sequenced in a study of T cell responses to AZD1222 COVID-19 vaccine. Method: immunoSEQ multiplex PCR; TCRdb's copy keeps in-frame clones and lacks some. The table shows tens of thousands of clones, with under 90% occurring only once. This specimen was peripheral blood, taken 28 days after the second AZD1222 dose. These receptors were collected from an adult who received the AZD1222 COVID-19 vaccine.

In this sample, this clone turned up once. The gene calls are TRBV5-1 and TRBJ2-7, with D tentatively TRBD2 (5 bases). The CDR3 sequence is 15 residues long. Germline assignment: CDR1 SGHRS and CDR2 YFSETQ. V was pared by 6 bases and J by 4 bases, with 20 bases between. CDR3 region: CASTPRETADYEQYF. The CDR3 nucleotides are TGCGCCAGCACCCCCCGGGAAACAGCCGATTACGAGCAGTACTTC.

The chain is built from TRBV7-8 and TRBJ2-7, with TRBD2 matching 13 bases. Germline-derived CDR1 and CDR2 are SGHVS and FQNEAQ. This CDR3 comprises 15 residues. With V trimmed by 4 bases and J by 3 bases, 3 bases remained unmatched. CDR3 sequence (DNA): TGTGCCAGCAGCTCGAGGACTAGCGGGGGCTACGAGCAGTACTTC. Translation: CASSSRTSGGYEQYF.

The J gene is TRBJ2-1, the V gene TRBV7-9; the D call may be TRBD1 or TRBD2 (6 bases each). Deletions cut 7 bases from V and 8 bases from J, with 27 bases between. CDR3 length: 17 amino acids. CDR1 is SEHNR, CDR2 FQNEAQ, per germline (reference sequence). The CDR3: CASIPFLTGRGGDEQFF. CDR3 nucleotide sequence: TGTGCCAGCATCCCATTCCTGACAGGCCGGGGAGGAGATGAGCAGTTCTTC.

The chain employs TRBV5-8 and TRBJ1-2; TRBD1 might be the D (5 bases). Germline CDR1 is SGHTS and CDR2 is YDEGEE. The CDR3 is 16 residues long. V lost 4 bases and J lost 4, with 20 bases in between. CDR3 sequence: CASSPRSGAHTYGYTF. The CDR3 DNA reads TGTGCCAGCAGCCCTAGATCCGGGGCCCATACCTATGGCTACACCTTC.

The rearrangement links TRBV5-6 to TRBJ2-1; D unclear. CDR1 is SGHDT, CDR2 YYEEEE, per germline. CDR3 length: 16 residues. V lost 4 bases and J 2 bases, leaving 16 bases between the germline ends. The CDR3: CASSPPPVFAYNEQFF. CDR3 nucleotide sequence: TGTGCCAGCAGCCCACCTCCGGTCTTCGCCTACAATGAGCAGTTCTTC.

The rearrangement links TRBV19 to TRBJ1-4; 10 positions agree with TRBD1. The CDR3 consists of 16 residues. CDR1 LNHDA and CDR2 SQIVND come from the germline V gene (reference sequence). Trimming at V came to 5 bases and at J to 5 bases, leaving 8 bases not matched to a gene. CDR3 coding DNA: TGTGCCAGTAGTTCGCCGGGACAGGGGAGGAATGAAAAACTGTTTTTT. It translates to CASSSPGQGRNEKLFF.

This clone was seen a handful of times. This chain links TRBV30 with TRBJ1-5; the D is unclear. This CDR3 has 15 residues. Germline CDR1 is GTSNPN and CDR2 is SVGIG (reference sequence). Trimming pared 2 bases from V and 0 bases from J, leaving 11 bases between. The CDR3 bases are TGTGCCTGGAGTATTTCCGGATATAGCAATCAGCCCCAGCATTTT. Its translation is CAWSISGYSNQPQHF.

The V gene is TRBV6-5, the J gene TRBJ2-1; 7 nucleotides line up with TRBD2. After removal of 7 bases from V and 10 bases from J, the junction contained 10 bases not matched to a gene. This CDR3 has 13 amino acids. Germline CDR1 reads MNHEY; CDR2 reads SVGAGI. CDR3 loop: CASTPLGGGEQFF. In nucleotides, the CDR3 is TGTGCCAGCACCCCACTTGGGGGAGGGGAGCAGTTCTTC.